The 23 T cell receptor beta chains reported below all come from one sample, sequenced in a study of shared clonotypes between healthy human individuals. Profiling relied on immunoSEQ multiplex PCR, and the TCRdb table lists in-frame clones only, not all of them. The sample has roughly 2,000,000 clones, approximately 94% seen once. The naive CD8 fraction comprised CD45RO-negative cells positively selected for CCR7 and excluded terminally differentiated effector memory CD45RA+ cells. The sequenced sample consisted of naive CD8+ T cells sorted from blood. All receptors come from a man aged 18 to 30 in good health.

This chain connects TRBV19 to TRBJ2-7; 9 nucleotides agree with TRBD2. This CDR3 is 15 amino acids long. The V segment lost 3 bases and the J segment 2 bases; nucleotides outside the gene matches: 5. Germline lookup yields CDR1 LNHDA and CDR2 SQIVND (reference sequence). The CDR3: CASSIGGGAAYEQYF. In DNA, the CDR3 is TGTGCCAGTAGTATCGGCGGGGGGGCAGCCTACGAGCAGTACTTC.

The chain carries TRBV7-9 and TRBJ1-3; no definite D call. Per germline, CDR1 SEHNR and CDR2 FQNEAQ (reference sequence). Trimming removed 5 bases from V and 3 bases from J, with 11 bases in between. The CDR3 has 14 amino acids. CDR3 DNA sequence: TGTGCCAGCAGCCCCGCTCCCAGTGGAAACACCATATATTTT. The encoded protein is CASSPAPSGNTIYF. Supplemented by reference TRBV7-9 and TRBJ1-3, the full variable domain reads DTGVSQNPRHKITKRGQNVTFRCDPISEHNRLYWYRQTLGQGPEFLTYFQNEAQLEKSRLLSDRFSAERPKGSFSTLEIQRTEQGDSAMYLCASSPAPSGNTIYFGEGSWLTVV.

V and J are TRBV6-1 and TRBJ2-7; no clear D. The V end lost 2 bases, the J end lost 6 bases, and 8 bases lay between the germline ends. Germline V lookup: CDR1 MNHNS, CDR2 SASEGT. This CDR3 spans 12 amino acids. CDR3 region: CASSELWGEQYF. Here the CDR3 DNA reads TGTGCCAGCAGTGAACTTTGGGGCGAGCAGTACTTC.

J is TRBJ1-2 and V is TRBV5-1, with TRBD1 matching 8 bases. Trimming took 2 bases from V and 6 from J; bases not matched to a gene: 9. Germline CDR1 SGHRS, CDR2 YFSETQ. CDR3 length: 15 residues. The CDR3 DNA reads TGCGCCAGCAGCTTTTTTGCAGGGGGCGCGGATGGCTACACCTTC. Its translation is CASSFFAGGADGYTF.

The V gene is TRBV27, the J gene TRBJ2-7; 10 nucleotides match TRBD1. Trimming took 5 bases from V and 2 from J; bases not matched to a gene: 3. Germline CDR1 reads MNHEY; CDR2 reads SMNVEV (reference sequence). This CDR3 contains 14 residues. As DNA, the CDR3 is TGTGCCAGCAGTCCAGACAGGGGGCCCTACGAGCAGTACTTC. Its protein product is CASSPDRGPYEQYF.

The chain links TRBV7-2 to TRBJ2-3; a weak D match, TRBD2 (6 bases). The CDR3 is made up of 15 amino acids. Between the trimmed V and J ends, which lost 5 bases and 2 bases, there was a span of 14 bases. Germline CDR1 reads SGHTA; CDR2 reads FQGNSA. The DNA for the CDR3 is TGTGCCAGCAGCGCAGAGGAGGGCTACACAGATACGCAGTATTTT. Translating gives CASSAEEGYTDTQYF.

The chain combines TRBV4-2 with TRBJ2-5; TRBD2 agrees at 7 bases. Looked up from germline, CDR1 is LGHNA and CDR2 is YNFKEQ. CDR3 length: 16 amino acids. The V segment lost 1 base and the J segment 1 base; nucleotides outside the gene matches: 6. The CDR3 reads CASSQGGGGTQETQYF. Here the CDR3 DNA reads TGTGCCAGCAGCCAAGGGGGCGGGGGAACCCAAGAGACCCAGTACTTC.

This rearrangement joins TRBV5-4 to TRBJ2-1, with 8 bases identical to TRBD2. The CDR3 sequence is 14 residues long. V lost 9 bases to trimming and J lost 0 bases; unmatched junction nucleotides: 5. CDR1 and CDR2 (germline): SGHNT, YYREEE (reference sequence). CDR3 bases: TGTGCCACCGGACTAGCAGGCTCCTACAATGAGCAGTTCTTC. Encoded protein: CATGLAGSYNEQFF.

This clone was picked up one time. The chain links TRBV9 to TRBJ2-1; D tentatively fits TRBD1 or TRBD2 (6 bases each). V gave up 4 bases and J gave up 8 bases, with 19 bases separating them. Germline loops: CDR1 SGDLS, CDR2 YYNGEE. The CDR3 contains 15 residues. The CDR3, as DNA: TGTGCCAGCAGCTCACCTGCCGGGGGCCTGGATGAGCAGTTCTTC. Protein: CASSSPAGGLDEQFF.

The chain recombines TRBV6-1 with TRBJ2-7, with 11 bases that match TRBD1. Looked up from germline, CDR1 is MNHNS and CDR2 is SASEGT. After removal of 6 bases from V and 2 bases from J, the junction contained 6 bases not matched to a gene. CDR3 length equals 15 residues. In nucleotides, the CDR3 is TGTGCCAGCAGATTGGGACAGGGGGTTGCCTACGAGCAGTACTTC. The encoded protein is CASRLGQGVAYEQYF.

V and J are TRBV27 and TRBJ2-2; tentatively, D is TRBD2 (6 bases). Per germline, CDR1 MNHEY and CDR2 SMNVEV (reference sequence). The V end lost 0 bases, the J end lost 6 bases, and 11 bases lay between the germline ends. The CDR3 loop spans 15 amino acids. CDR3 amino acids: CASSLSVGGPGELFF. The CDR3 DNA reads as TGTGCCAGCAGTTTATCTGTGGGGGGACCCGGGGAGCTGTTTTTT.

The chain joins TRBV7-9 to TRBJ1-1, with a tentative D call TRBD1 (5 bases). V dropped 1 base and J dropped 11 bases, with 11 bases sitting between them. There are 12 residues in the CDR3. The germline CDR1 and CDR2 sequences are SEHNR and FQNEAQ (reference sequence). In DNA form, the CDR3 reads TGTGCCAGCAGCTTAGTTGGGGGATCGGCTTTCTTT. It translates to CASSLVGGSAFF.

Only a few counts were recorded for this clone. Different DNA sequences within this sample yield the same CDR3. The chain couples TRBV6-5 to TRBJ2-7; D unresolved. The germline CDR1 and CDR2 sequences are MNHEY and SVGAGI. This CDR3 is built from 13 residues. Trimming took off 0 bases at V and 2 bases at J, with 5 bases between the two ends. The CDR3 loop is CASSYSVAYEQYF. The CDR3 coding sequence is TGTGCCAGCAGTTACTCAGTGGCCTACGAGCAGTACTTC.

This chain uses TRBV4-1 with TRBJ1-3; D possibly corresponds to TRBD1 (6 bases). The CDR3 runs to 15 residues. The germline V gene encodes CDR1 MGHRA and CDR2 YSYEKL. V was cut by 4 bases and J by 0 bases, with 10 bases left in between. The DNA for the CDR3 is TGCGCCAGCAGCCCCCGACAGGTCTCTGGAAACACCATATATTTT. Translating it yields CASSPRQVSGNTIYF.

The chain employs TRBV2 and TRBJ2-7; D ambiguous. CDR1 and CDR2 from the germline V gene are SNHLY and FYNNEI. The V and J ends lost 8 bases and 2 bases respectively, with 7 bases between them. CDR3 length: 11 amino acids. CDR3 nucleotide sequence: TGTGCCAGCCAGGAAACCTACGAGCAGTACTTC. Translated: CASQETYEQYF.

V gene TRBV6-1 combines with J gene TRBJ1-1; no clear D. V lost 6 bases and J lost 0, with 8 bases in between. CDR3 length: 13 residues. Germline values: CDR1 MNHNS, CDR2 SASEGT. In nucleotides, the CDR3 is TGTGCCAGCAGCGAGACACTGAACACTGAAGCTTTCTTT. Translating it yields CASSETLNTEAFF.

In its sample, this clone was seen once. The V and J genes are TRBV10-3 and TRBJ2-1, with a weak D call TRBD2 (5 bases). The CDR3 totals 12 residues. Trimming shortened V by 9 bases and J by 5 bases, and 11 bases separated the two germline ends. CDR1 and CDR2 (germline): ENHRY, SYGVKD. CDR3 amino acids: CAMGEPDNEQFF. The CDR3 nucleotides are TGTGCCATGGGAGAACCGGACAATGAGCAGTTCTTC.

The CDR3 region has the DNA TGTGCCGTCCCCGATAATTCACCCCTCCACTTT. Amino acid sequence: CAVPDNSPLHF. The chain couples TRBV15 to TRBJ1-6; D not resolved. The V and J ends lost 11 bases and 5 bases respectively, with 7 bases between them. Germline V gene lookup returns CDR1 LNHNV and CDR2 YYDKDF (reference sequence). The CDR3 runs 11 residues.

A few counts support this clone. The CDR3 reads CASSDTQDYEQYF. The CDR3 coding sequence is TGTGCCAGCAGTGACACTCAAGACTACGAGCAGTACTTC. The rearrangement links TRBV2 to TRBJ2-7; D is unresolved. The V and J ends lost 3 bases and 3 bases respectively, with 9 bases between them. This CDR3 comprises 13 residues. Germline CDR1 is SNHLY and CDR2 is FYNNEI.

The CDR3 here is CASRPIGDSGELFF. The DNA for the CDR3 is TGTGCCAGCCGGCCAATAGGGGACTCCGGGGAGCTGTTTTTT. The chain couples TRBV6-5 to TRBJ2-2; tentative D call: TRBD2 (6 bases). The germline V gene encodes CDR1 MNHEY and CDR2 SVGAGI. Deletions cut 8 bases from V and 6 bases from J, with 16 bases between. This CDR3 has 14 residues.

CDR3 protein: CSVEGGDHYEQYF. In DNA, the CDR3 is TGCAGCGTTGAAGGGGGGGACCACTACGAGCAGTACTTC. V is TRBV29-1 and J is TRBJ2-7; weak D call: TRBD2 (6 bases). The length of the CDR3 is 13 residues. The germline CDR1 and CDR2 sequences are SQVTM and ANQGSEA. The V end was cut by 1 base, the J end by 3 bases, with 10 bases between.

The rearrangement uses TRBV9 and TRBJ1-6, with D possibly matching TRBD1 (6 bases). The V and J ends lost 3 bases and 13 bases respectively, with 14 bases between them. The CDR3 length is 13 residues. Germline CDR1 reads SGDLS; CDR2 reads YYNGEE. In nucleotides, the CDR3 is TGTGCCAGCAGCGGGACAGCTTTTGGGCCCCTCCACTTT. Translation gives CASSGTAFGPLHF.

The V call is TRBV6-5, the J call TRBJ2-5; a weak D match, TRBD1 (5 bases). CDR1 and CDR2 (germline): MNHEY, SVGAGI. Trimming took off 3 bases at V and 1 base at J, with 9 bases between the two ends. The CDR3 has 14 amino acids. The CDR3 DNA follows: TGTGCCAGCAGTTATCAACAGGCCCAAGAGACCCAGTACTTC. It is translated as CASSYQQAQETQYF.